A single sample gave rise to the 23 T cell receptor beta chains below, sequenced in a study of T cells in Graves' hyperthyroidism and ophthalmopathy (dated by TCRdb to the late 2010s). The library was obtained by multiplex PCR. TCRdb shows the sequencer as Illumina HiSeq 2000. Amplification of TCR beta CDR3 regions was carried out from RNA transcripts. The first round of RT-PCR for the TCR CDR3 was performed with the HTBI primer set and the Qiagen OneStep RT-PCR kit. Starting from the raw public reads, TCRdb applied fastp trimming at Q25, assembled clones with MiXCR and retained in-frame beta chains. All rows with the same CDR3 protein become a single entry with the most common DNA and genes. The sample table shows about 480,000 distinct CDR3 sequences, and roughly 14% are seen once. Around a sixth of the sample rests with the top ten. The material sequenced was blood. All receptors come from a woman in her late teens or twenties with Graves' hyperthyroidism.

J is TRBJ2-2 and V is TRBV6-5; D unresolved. The V gene lost 0 bases and the J gene lost 2 bases, with 7 bases spanning the gap. Germline loops: CDR1 MNHEY, CDR2 SVGAGI. The CDR3 contains 15 residues. The CDR3 nucleotides read TGTGCCAGCAGTTACTCGGTGCATAACACCGGGGAGCTGTTTTTT. Protein product: CASSYSVHNTGELFF.

This clonotype was seen ten or more times. V usage is TRBV12-3 or TRBV12-4 and J usage is TRBJ2-5, with TRBD2 matching over 8 bases. Trimming took 5 bases from V and 9 from J; bases not matched to a gene: 17. This CDR3 region has 16 residues. CDR3 DNA sequence: TGTGCCAGCAGTCCCGCCGGGGGGGGAGCCTCCAGGGCCCAGTACTTC. Encoded protein: CASSPAGGGASRAQYF.

This clonotype has only one observation. The chain links TRBV6-5 to TRBJ2-7; 9 bases align to TRBD1. This CDR3 is 15 amino acids long. Per the germline V gene, CDR1 is MNHEY and CDR2 is SVGAGI. The junction had 6 bases not matched to a gene; V was cut back by 4 bases and J by 2 bases. This CDR3 reads CASSFLDRGAYEQYF. In DNA, the CDR3 is TGTGCCAGCAGTTTTCTGGACAGGGGAGCCTACGAGCAGTACTTC.

This clonotype was detected many times. The gene calls are TRBV12-3 or TRBV12-4 and TRBJ2-3; the match to TRBD1 covers 7 bases. The length of the CDR3 is 14 residues. The V gene end was trimmed by 7 bases and the J gene end by 5 bases; junction bases not matched to a gene: 9. This CDR3 reads CASTLDRVQDTQYF. The CDR3 DNA is TGTGCCAGCACCCTCGACAGGGTGCAAGATACGCAGTATTTT.

This clonotype was detected only once. A much larger clone differs from this one at a single base, so this may be a read error. This chain uses TRBV9 with TRBJ2-7, with D tentatively TRBD1 or TRBD2 (5 bases each). Germline lookup yields CDR1 SGDLS and CDR2 YYNGEE. This CDR3 is built from 14 residues. CDR3 DNA: TGTGCCGGCAGCGTGGGGACGGATTCCTACGAGCAGTACTTC. Amino acids: CAGSVGTDSYEQYF.

A note on this clonotype: Here the CDR3 omits its conserved ending phenylalanine or tryptophan, so a read error is the likely source. This chain joins TRBV27 and TRBJ2-7; 11 nucleotides align to TRBD2. The CDR3 contains 15 residues. The germline CDR1 and CDR2 sequences are MNHEY and SMNVEV (reference sequence). Germline trimming cut 6 bases from V and 5 bases from J; bases unmatched to any gene: 9. The CDR3 loop is CASRPTSGGIHEQYL. DNA for the CDR3: TGTGCCAGCAGACCCACTAGCGGGGGAATCCACGAGCAGTACCTC.

This clonotype occurred many times. The chain links TRBV12-3 or TRBV12-4 to TRBJ1-2; D is uncertain. The CDR3 extends over 11 amino acids. V dropped 7 bases and J dropped 5 bases, with 8 bases sitting between them. Here the CDR3 reads CASNAGYGYTF. CDR3 in DNA: TGTGCCAGCAACGCCGGATATGGCTACACCTTC.

This clonotype was picked up many times. The chain couples TRBV24-1 to TRBJ1-2; D call uncertain. Trimming removed 9 bases from V and 0 bases from J, with 16 bases in between. Germline V gene data show CDR1 as KGHDR and CDR2 as SFDVKD. The CDR3 has 15 residues. The CDR3 protein is CATADGGLTNYGYTF. The CDR3 DNA follows: TGTGCCACCGCCGATGGAGGTCTCACTAACTATGGCTACACCTTC.

The chain is built from TRBV2 and TRBJ1-1, with unresolved D. The V gene lost 8 bases and the J gene lost 1 base, with 11 bases spanning the gap. The germline V gene encodes CDR1 SNHLY and CDR2 FYNNEI. The CDR3 spans 13 residues. The CDR3 sequence: CASGIQGNTEAFF. The CDR3 DNA follows: TGTGCCAGCGGTATTCAAGGGAACACTGAAGCTTTCTTT.

This clonotype was observed at least ten times. The chain links TRBV12-3 or TRBV12-4 to TRBJ2-4; D is uncertain. The CDR3 is 14 residues long. The V end was cut by 0 bases, the J end by 15 bases, with 18 bases between. CDR3 nucleotide sequence: TGTGCCAGCAGTTTAGCCCCAGCCGACGGATACGGGTACTTC. Translating gives CASSLAPADGYGYF.

In its sample, this clonotype was seen many times. The V and J genes are TRBV30 and TRBJ2-7; D not certain. Trimming shortened V by 0 bases and J by 6 bases, and 6 bases separated the two germline ends. The germline V gene encodes CDR1 GTSNPN and CDR2 SVGIG (reference sequence). The CDR3 is 11 residues long. The CDR3 DNA reads as TGTGCCTGGAGTGTAAGCGCCGAGCAGTACTTC. Protein: CAWSVSAEQYF.

This clonotype was detected many times. The genes are TRBV13 and TRBJ1-1; no definite D call. The V end was cut by 4 bases, the J end by 5 bases, with 14 bases between. Germline loops: CDR1 PRHDT, CDR2 FYEKMQ (reference sequence). CDR3 size: 14 residues. CDR3 residues: CASSWNLGETEAFF. The CDR3 DNA follows: TGTGCCAGCAGCTGGAATTTAGGAGAAACTGAAGCTTTCTTT.

The V and J genes are TRBV20-1 and TRBJ1-6, with D perhaps TRBD1 (5 bases). V lost 3 bases to trimming and J lost 6 bases, with 12 bases between them. This CDR3 is built from 14 residues. From germline, CDR1 is DFQATT and CDR2 SNEGSKA (reference sequence). In DNA, the CDR3 is TGCAGTGCTAGTCCGGGGGGGGGTAATTCACCCCTCCACTTT. Translated, it gives CSASPGGGNSPLHF.

This chain links TRBV2 with TRBJ2-7; D is unresolved. The CDR3 is 15 amino acids. In germline, CDR1 is SNHLY, CDR2 FYNNEI. The V and J ends lost 2 bases and 2 bases respectively, with 13 bases between them. CDR3 DNA sequence: TGTGCCAGCAGTGAACCCCAGAAGCCAACCTACGAGCAGTACGTC. Translation: CASSEPQKPTYEQYV.

The chain has TRBV7-2 and TRBJ1-2, with 10 bases lining up with TRBD1. The trim removed 5 bases at V and 7 bases at J, leaving 7 bases unmatched. This CDR3 has 14 residues. Germline loops: CDR1 SGHTA, CDR2 FQGNSA. The CDR3 coding sequence is TGTGCCAGCAGCGTGGGACAGGGGAGGAGTGGCTACACCTTC. As protein: CASSVGQGRSGYTF. Filled out from reference TRBV7-2 and TRBJ1-2, the complete variable domain reads GAGVSQSPSNKVTEKGKDVELRCDPISGHTALYWYRQSLGQGLEFLIYFQGNSAPDKSGLPSDRFSAERTGGSVSTLTIQRTQQEDSAVYLCASSVGQGRSGYTFGSGTRLTVV.

The CDR3 DNA sequence: TGTGCCAGCAGCTTGGAAGGGGGAACCATATATTTT. Its translation: CASSLEGGTIYF. The J gene is TRBJ1-3, the V gene TRBV5-5; D might be TRBD1 (6 bases). V lost 0 bases, J lost 10 bases, and 8 bases lay in between. The CDR3 has 12 residues. CDR1 is SGHKS and CDR2 is YYEKEE in the germline V gene (reference sequence). The full variable domain, its missing parts supplied by reference TRBV5-5 and TRBJ1-3, is DAGVTQSPTHLIKTRGQQVTLRCSPISGHKSVSWYQQVLGQGPQFIFQYYEKEERGRGNFPDRFSARQFPNYSSELNVNALLLGDSALYLCASSLEGGTIYFGEGSWLTVV.

The rearrangement links TRBV30 to TRBJ2-5, with 12 bases matching TRBD2. The CDR3 totals 15 residues. CDR1 is GTSNPN, CDR2 SVGIG, per germline (reference sequence). J gave up 5 bases and V 4 bases, and 8 bases lay outside the gene matches. The CDR3 DNA sequence: TGTGCCTGGACCTATACTAGCGGGAGGTTTGAGACCCAGTACTTC. It codes for CAWTYTSGRFETQYF. Full variable domain (outside the CDR3, taken from reference TRBV30 and TRBJ2-5): SQTIHQWPATLVQPVGSPLSLECTVEGTSNPNLYWYRQAAGRGLQLLFYSVGIGQISSEVPQNLSASRPQDRQFILSSKKLLLSDSGFYLCAWTYTSGRFETQYFGPGTRLLVL.

This clonotype was counted ten times or more. The gene calls are TRBV3-1 and TRBJ2-3; no firm D call. This CDR3 region has 15 residues. The germline CDR1 and CDR2 sequences are LGHDT and YNNKEL (reference sequence). Trimming took off 0 bases at V and 2 bases at J, with 9 bases between the two ends. The CDR3 sequence: CASSQDLVPTDTQYF. CDR3 DNA: TGTGCCAGCAGCCAAGATCTAGTACCCACAGATACGCAGTATTTT.

This clonotype was seen repeatedly, ten times or more. The junction does not match germline at one end; this may be a read error. The rearrangement uses TRBV19 and TRBJ1-1, with TRBD1 matching over 8 bases. This CDR3 contains 14 residues. Germline V gene lookup returns CDR1 LNHDA and CDR2 SQIVND (reference sequence). The DNA of the CDR3 is TGTGCCAATAGTATAGGACAGGGAGGCACTGAAGCTTTCTTT. Its protein product is CANSIGQGGTEAFF. Drawing the rest from reference TRBV19 and TRBJ1-1, the complete variable domain is DGGITQSPKYLFRKEGQNVTLSCEQNLNHDAMYWYRQDPGQGLRLIYYSQIVNDFQKGDIAEGYSVSREKKESFPLTVTSAQKNPTAFYLCANSIGQGGTEAFFGQGTRLTVV.

This clonotype was observed a handful of times. The CDR3 DNA sequence: TGTGCCAGCAGCTTCTACCGTAACACCGGGGAGCTGTTTTTT. This codes for CASSFYRNTGELFF. This chain joins TRBV5-4 and TRBJ2-2; D remains unclear. Deletions cut 2 bases from V and 2 bases from J, with 7 bases between. Germline V gives CDR1 SGHNT, CDR2 YYREEE (reference sequence). There are 14 residues in the CDR3.

This clonotype has only a few counts. V is TRBV7-9 and J is TRBJ1-2, with D hard to call. Trimming removed 7 bases at V and 1 base at J, with 10 bases between. The CDR3 sequence is 13 residues long. CDR1 and CDR2 from the germline V gene are SEHNR and FQNEAQ (reference sequence). The CDR3 nucleotides read TGTGCCAGCAACAAGCAAAGTAACTATGGCTACACCTTC. Residues: CASNKQSNYGYTF. The variable domain in full, with the rest retrieved from reference TRBV7-9 and TRBJ1-2, is DTGVSQNPRHKITKRGQNVTFRCDPISEHNRLYWYRQTLGQGPEFLTYFQNEAQLEKSRLLSDRFSAERPKGSFSTLEIQRTEQGDSAMYLCASNKQSNYGYTFGSGTRLTVV.

This chain links TRBV2 with TRBJ2-7, with 8 bases matching TRBD1. Germline V gene lookup returns CDR1 SNHLY and CDR2 FYNNEI. The CDR3 has 15 residues. V shed 6 bases, J shed 2 bases, and the junction held 9 bases outside the gene matches. The CDR3 region is CASRPPTGAPYEQYF. The DNA of the CDR3 is TGTGCCAGCAGGCCACCGACAGGGGCCCCCTACGAGCAGTACTTC.

This clonotype was seen ten or more times. V is TRBV24-1 and J is TRBJ2-3, with D perhaps TRBD1 (6 bases). CDR1 is KGHDR and CDR2 is SFDVKD in the germline V gene. This CDR3 spans 15 amino acids. V was shortened by 0 bases and J by 2 bases, with 8 bases between the two germline ends. CDR3 residues: CATSDLGGTTDTQYF. For the CDR3, the DNA is TGTGCCACCAGTGATTTGGGGGGCACCACAGATACGCAGTATTTT.